The count of the clone carrying this TCR beta chain is one. What it binds is not known. These data are taken from a study of shared clonotypes between healthy human individuals. Study-level results: Rarefaction curves obtained for sorted subsets showed sequencing incomplete despite large depth.

Donors, healthy HIV-negative adults, lacked recent acute infections or vaccinations. Both subsets, CD45RA+ naive and CD45RA-negative memory, were split from the CD4+ cells. V was cut by 4 bases and J by 7 bases, with 18 bases left in between. CDR1 is SGHTA and CDR2 is FQGNSA in the germline V gene. The CDR3 runs 15 residues. Original data processing: Junction-only sequences without quality scores came from ImmunoSEQ, so filtering differed. Some clones are missing from TCRdb's copy, which holds only in-frame ones; the method was immunoSEQ multiplex PCR. V, J and clone size derive from that table, while D and trimming were established from the DNA sequence. The sample gives more than 2 million clones, approximately 96% of which show up once; about 0.13% is in the top ten.

This TCR came from a man aged 18-30 years in good health. The V call is TRBV7-2, the J call TRBJ2-3; the D gene is possibly TRBD1 (5 bases). The specimen sequenced was naive CD4+ T cells sorted from blood. Regarding subset: CD45RA+ positively selected. The CDR3 spells CASSSPVGEIHTQYF. Written as DNA, the CDR3 is TGTGCCAGCAGCTCCCCCGTAGGGGAAATACATACGCAGTATTTT.